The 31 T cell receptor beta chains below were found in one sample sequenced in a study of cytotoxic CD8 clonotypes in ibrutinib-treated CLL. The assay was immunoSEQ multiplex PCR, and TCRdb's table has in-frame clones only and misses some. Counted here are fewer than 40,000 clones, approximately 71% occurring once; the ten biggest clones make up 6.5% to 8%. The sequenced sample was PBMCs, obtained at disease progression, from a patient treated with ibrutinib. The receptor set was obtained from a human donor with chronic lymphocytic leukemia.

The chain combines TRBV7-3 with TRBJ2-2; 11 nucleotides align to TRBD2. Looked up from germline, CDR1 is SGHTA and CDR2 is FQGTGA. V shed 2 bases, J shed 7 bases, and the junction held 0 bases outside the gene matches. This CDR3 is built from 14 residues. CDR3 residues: CASSLGTSGGELFF. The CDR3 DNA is TGTGCCAGCAGCTTAGGGACTAGCGGCGGGGAGCTGTTTTTT. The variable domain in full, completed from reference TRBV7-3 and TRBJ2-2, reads GAGVSQTPSNKVTEKGKYVELRCDPISGHTALYWYRQSLGQGPEFLIYFQGTGAADDSGLPNDRFFAVRPEGSVSTLKIQRTERGDSAVYLCASSLGTSGGELFFGEGSRLTVL.

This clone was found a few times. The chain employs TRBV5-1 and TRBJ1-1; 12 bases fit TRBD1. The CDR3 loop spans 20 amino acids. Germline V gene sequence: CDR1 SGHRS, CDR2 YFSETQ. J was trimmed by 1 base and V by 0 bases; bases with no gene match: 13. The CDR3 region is CASSLEGQGAIAATNTEAFF. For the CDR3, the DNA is TGCGCCAGCAGCTTGGAGGGACAGGGGGCAATAGCCGCGACGAACACTGAAGCTTTCTTT.

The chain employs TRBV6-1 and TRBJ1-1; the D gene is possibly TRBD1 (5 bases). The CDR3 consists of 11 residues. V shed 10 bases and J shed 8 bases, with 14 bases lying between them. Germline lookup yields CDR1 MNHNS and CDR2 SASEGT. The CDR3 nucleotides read TGTGCCATCCAGGGTGTAGAAGAAGCTTTCTTT. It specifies CAIQGVEEAFF.

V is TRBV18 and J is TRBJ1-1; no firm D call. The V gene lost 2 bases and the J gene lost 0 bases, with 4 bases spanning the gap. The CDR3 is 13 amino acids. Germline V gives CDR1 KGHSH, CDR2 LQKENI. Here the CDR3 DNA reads TGTGCCAGCTCACCAGCAATGAACACTGAAGCTTTCTTT. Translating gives CASSPAMNTEAFF.

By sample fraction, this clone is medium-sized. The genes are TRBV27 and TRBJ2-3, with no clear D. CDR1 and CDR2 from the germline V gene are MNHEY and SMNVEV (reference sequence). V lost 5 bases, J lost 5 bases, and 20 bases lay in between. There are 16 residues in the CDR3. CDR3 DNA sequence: TGTGCCAGCAGTCTAAGGTTCCAGGTGGAAGGAGATACGCAGTATTTT. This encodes CASSLRFQVEGDTQYF.

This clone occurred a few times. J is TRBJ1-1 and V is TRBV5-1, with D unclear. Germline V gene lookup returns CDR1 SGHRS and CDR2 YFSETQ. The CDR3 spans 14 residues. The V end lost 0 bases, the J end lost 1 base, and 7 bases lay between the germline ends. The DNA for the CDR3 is TGCGCCAGCAGCTTGGGACCTCAGAACACTGAAGCTTTCTTT. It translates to CASSLGPQNTEAFF.

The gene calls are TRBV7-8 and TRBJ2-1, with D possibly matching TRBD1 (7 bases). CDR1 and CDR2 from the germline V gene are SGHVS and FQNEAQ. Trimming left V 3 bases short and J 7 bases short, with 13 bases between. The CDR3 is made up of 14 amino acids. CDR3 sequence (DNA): TGTGCCAGCAGCTTCGACAGGGACTTGAATGAGCAGTTCTTC. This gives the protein CASSFDRDLNEQFF.

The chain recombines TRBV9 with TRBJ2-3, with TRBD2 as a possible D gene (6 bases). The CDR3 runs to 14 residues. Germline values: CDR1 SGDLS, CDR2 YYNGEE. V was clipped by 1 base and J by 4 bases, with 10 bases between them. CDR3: CASSVSGGSDTQYF. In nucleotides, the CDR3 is TGTGCCAGCAGCGTATCTGGAGGGTCAGATACGCAGTATTTT.

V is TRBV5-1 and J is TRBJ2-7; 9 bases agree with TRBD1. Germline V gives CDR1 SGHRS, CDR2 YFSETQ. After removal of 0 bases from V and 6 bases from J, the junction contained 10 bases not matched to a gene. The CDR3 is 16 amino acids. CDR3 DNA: TGCGCCAGCAGCTTGGTGTCCACAGGGGGCATTCGCGAGCAGTACTTC. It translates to CASSLVSTGGIREQYF.

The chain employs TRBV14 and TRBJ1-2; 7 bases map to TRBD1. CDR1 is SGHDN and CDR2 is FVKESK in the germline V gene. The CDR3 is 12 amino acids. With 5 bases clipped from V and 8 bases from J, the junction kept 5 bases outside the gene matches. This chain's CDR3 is CASSWDRRGYTF. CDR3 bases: TGTGCCAGCAGCTGGGACAGACGGGGCTACACCTTC.

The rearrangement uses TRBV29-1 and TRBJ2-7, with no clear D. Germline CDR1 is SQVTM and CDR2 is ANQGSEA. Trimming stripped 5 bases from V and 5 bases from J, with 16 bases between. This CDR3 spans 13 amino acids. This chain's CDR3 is CSVRPGSLHEQYF. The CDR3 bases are TGCAGCGTTAGGCCAGGCTCCCTCCACGAGCAGTACTTC.

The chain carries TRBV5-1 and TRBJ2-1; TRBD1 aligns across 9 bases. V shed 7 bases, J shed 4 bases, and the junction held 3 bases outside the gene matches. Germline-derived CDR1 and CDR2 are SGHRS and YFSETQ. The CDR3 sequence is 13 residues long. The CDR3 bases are TGCGCCAGCGGGACAGGGAGTTACAATGAGCAGTTCTTC. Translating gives CASGTGSYNEQFF.

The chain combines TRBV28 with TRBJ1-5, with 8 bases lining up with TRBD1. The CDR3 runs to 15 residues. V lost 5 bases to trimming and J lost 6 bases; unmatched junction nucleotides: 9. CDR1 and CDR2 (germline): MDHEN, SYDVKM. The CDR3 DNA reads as TGTGCCAGCAGTCGGCCGGACAGGGAGGCTCAGCCCCAGCATTTT. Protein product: CASSRPDREAQPQHF.

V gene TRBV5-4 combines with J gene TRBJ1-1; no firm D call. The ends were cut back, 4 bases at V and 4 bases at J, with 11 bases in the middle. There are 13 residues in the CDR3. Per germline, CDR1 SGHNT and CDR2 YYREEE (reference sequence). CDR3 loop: CASSPPLATEAFF. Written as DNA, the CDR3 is TGTGCCAGCAGCCCCCCATTAGCCACTGAAGCTTTCTTT.

CDR3: CASSRDSLPYNEQFF. DNA for the CDR3: TGTGCCAGCAGCCGAGACAGTCTCCCCTACAATGAGCAGTTCTTC. J is TRBJ2-1 and V is TRBV2; D possibly corresponds to TRBD1 (5 bases). This CDR3 region has 15 residues. The germline V gene has CDR1 SNHLY and CDR2 FYNNEI. The V end lost 6 bases, the J end lost 2 bases, and 14 bases lay between the germline ends.

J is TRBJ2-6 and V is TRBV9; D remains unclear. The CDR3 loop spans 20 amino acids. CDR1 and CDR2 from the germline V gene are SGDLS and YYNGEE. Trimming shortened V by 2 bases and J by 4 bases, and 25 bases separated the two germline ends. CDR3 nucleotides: TGTGCCAGCAGCGTTAGAGGTGAGGCCCACGTCACCCCCGGGGCCAACGTCCTGACTTTC. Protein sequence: CASSVRGEAHVTPGANVLTF. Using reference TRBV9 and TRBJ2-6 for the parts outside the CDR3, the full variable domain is DSGVTQTPKHLITATGQRVTLRCSPRSGDLSVYWYQQSLDQGLQFLIQYYNGEERAKGNILERFSAQQFPDLHSELNLSSLELGDSALYFCASSVRGEAHVTPGANVLTFGAGSRLTVL.

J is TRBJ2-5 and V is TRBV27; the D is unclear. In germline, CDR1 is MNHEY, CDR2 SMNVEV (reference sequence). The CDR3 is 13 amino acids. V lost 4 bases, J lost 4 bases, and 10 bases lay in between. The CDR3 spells CASSSRPGETQYF. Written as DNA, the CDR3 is TGTGCCAGCAGTTCCCGTCCCGGAGAGACCCAGTACTTC.

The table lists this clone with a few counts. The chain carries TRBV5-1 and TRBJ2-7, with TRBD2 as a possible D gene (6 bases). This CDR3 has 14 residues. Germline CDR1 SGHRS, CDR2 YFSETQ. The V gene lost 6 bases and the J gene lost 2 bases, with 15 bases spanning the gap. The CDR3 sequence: CASTPGGGTYEQYF. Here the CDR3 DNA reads TGCGCCAGCACTCCGGGTGGAGGGACCTACGAGCAGTACTTC.

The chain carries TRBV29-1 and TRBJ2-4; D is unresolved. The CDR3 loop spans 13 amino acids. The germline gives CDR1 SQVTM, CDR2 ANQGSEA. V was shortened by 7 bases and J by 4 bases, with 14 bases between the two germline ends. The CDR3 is CSAQTWEKNIQYF. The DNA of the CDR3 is TGCAGCGCCCAGACTTGGGAAAAAAACATTCAGTACTTC.

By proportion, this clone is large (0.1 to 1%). In DNA form, the CDR3 reads TGTGCCAGCAGCGGAGCCCTAGGCTACGAGCAGTACTTC. Translated: CASSGALGYEQYF. The chain employs TRBV11-2 and TRBJ2-7; D is ambiguous. V shed 5 bases and J shed 3 bases, with 11 bases lying between them. This CDR3 region has 13 residues. The germline V gene has CDR1 SGHAT and CDR2 FQNNGV. The variable domain in full, with the rest retrieved from reference TRBV11-2 and TRBJ2-7, is EAGVAQSPRYKIIEKRQSVAFWCNPISGHATLYWYQQILGQGPKLLIQFQNNGVVDDSQLPKDRFSAERLKGVDSTLKIQPAKLEDSAVYLCASSGALGYEQYFGPGTRLTVT.

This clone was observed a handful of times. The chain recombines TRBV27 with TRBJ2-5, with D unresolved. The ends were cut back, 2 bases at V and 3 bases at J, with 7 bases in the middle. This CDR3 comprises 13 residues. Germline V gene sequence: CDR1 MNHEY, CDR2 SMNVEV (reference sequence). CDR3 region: CASSLIPEETQYF. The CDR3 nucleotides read TGTGCCAGCAGTTTAATTCCGGAAGAGACCCAGTACTTC.

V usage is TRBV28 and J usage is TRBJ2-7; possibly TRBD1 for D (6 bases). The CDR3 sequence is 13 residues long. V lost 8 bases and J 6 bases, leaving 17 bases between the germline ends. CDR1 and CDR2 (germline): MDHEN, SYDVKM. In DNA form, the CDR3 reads TGTGCCAGCCTCCGGGACAAAAAAGGCGAGCAGTACTTC. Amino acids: CASLRDKKGEQYF.

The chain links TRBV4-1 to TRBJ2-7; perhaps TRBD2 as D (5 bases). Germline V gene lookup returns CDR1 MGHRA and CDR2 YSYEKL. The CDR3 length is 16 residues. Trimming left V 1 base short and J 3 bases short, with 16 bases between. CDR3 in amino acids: CASSQAYVTTFYEQYF. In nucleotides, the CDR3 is TGCGCCAGCAGCCAAGCGTATGTGACTACCTTCTACGAGCAGTACTTC.

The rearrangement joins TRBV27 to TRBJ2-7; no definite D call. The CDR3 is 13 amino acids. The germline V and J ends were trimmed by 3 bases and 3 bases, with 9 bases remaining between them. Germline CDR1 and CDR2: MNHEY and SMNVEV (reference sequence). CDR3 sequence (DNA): TGTGCCAGCAGTTTCCTGGGTGGCTACGAGCAGTACTTC. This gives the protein CASSFLGGYEQYF.

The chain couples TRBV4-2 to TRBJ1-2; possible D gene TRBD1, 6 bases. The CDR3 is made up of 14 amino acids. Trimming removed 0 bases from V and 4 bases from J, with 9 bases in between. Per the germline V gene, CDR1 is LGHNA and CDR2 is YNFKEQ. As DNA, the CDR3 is TGTGCCAGCAGCCAAGATAGGACAGCCTATGGCTACACCTTC. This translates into CASSQDRTAYGYTF.

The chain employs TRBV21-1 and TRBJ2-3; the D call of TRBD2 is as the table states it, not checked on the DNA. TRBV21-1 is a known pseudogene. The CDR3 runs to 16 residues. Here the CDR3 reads CASSKGLAVGTDTQYF. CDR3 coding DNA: TGTGCCAGCAGCAAAGGCCTAGCGGTAGGCACAGATACGCAGTATTTT.

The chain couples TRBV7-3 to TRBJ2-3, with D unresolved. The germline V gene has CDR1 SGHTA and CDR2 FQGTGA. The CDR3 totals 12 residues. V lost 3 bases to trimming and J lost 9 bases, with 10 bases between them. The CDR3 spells CASSLGLTTQYF. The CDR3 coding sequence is TGTGCCAGCAGCTTGGGGTTAACGACGCAGTATTTT.

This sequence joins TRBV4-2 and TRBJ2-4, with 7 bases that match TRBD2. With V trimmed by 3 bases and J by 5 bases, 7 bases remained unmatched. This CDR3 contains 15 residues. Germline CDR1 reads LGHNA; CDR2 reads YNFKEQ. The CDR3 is CASSQQASGQNIQYF. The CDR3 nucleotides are TGTGCCAGCAGCCAGCAGGCTAGCGGACAAAACATTCAGTACTTC.

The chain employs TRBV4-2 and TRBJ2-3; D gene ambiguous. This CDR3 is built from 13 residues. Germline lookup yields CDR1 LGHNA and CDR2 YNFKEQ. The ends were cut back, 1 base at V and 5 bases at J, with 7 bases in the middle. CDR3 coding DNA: TGTGCCAGCAGCCAAGGAGGAGTAGATACGCAGTATTTT. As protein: CASSQGGVDTQYF.

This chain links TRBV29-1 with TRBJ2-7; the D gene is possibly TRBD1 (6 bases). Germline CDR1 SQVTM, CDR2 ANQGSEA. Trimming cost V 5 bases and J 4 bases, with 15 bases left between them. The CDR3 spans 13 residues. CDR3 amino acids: CSVSLTGRYEQYF. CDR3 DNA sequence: TGCAGCGTTTCTCTGACAGGTCGATACGAGCAGTACTTC.

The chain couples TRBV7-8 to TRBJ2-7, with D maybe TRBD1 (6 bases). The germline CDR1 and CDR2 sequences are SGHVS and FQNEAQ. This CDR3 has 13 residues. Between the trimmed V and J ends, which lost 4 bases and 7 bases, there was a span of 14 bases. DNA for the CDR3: TGTGCCAGCAGCTCACAGGGTGGCTGGGAGCAGTACTTC. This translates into CASSSQGGWEQYF.